The next 20 T cell receptor beta chains were all read from a single sample in a study of PD-1 blockade in classical Hodgkin lymphoma. Profiling relied on immunoSEQ multiplex PCR, and the TCRdb table lists in-frame clones only, not all of them. The table includes some 32,000 clones, around four fifths detected once. There was relapse after autologous stem cell transplantation in every patient, and there was variation in brentuximab vedotin exposure. The sample here was peripheral blood mononuclear cells (PBMCs), taken at baseline. These receptors all stem from a human donor with classical Hodgkin lymphoma.

V usage is TRBV14 and J usage is TRBJ2-5; D gene unclear. V was cut by 4 bases and J by 2 bases, with 2 bases left in between. The CDR3 has 11 amino acids. Germline V gives CDR1 SGHDN, CDR2 FVKESK. This CDR3 reads CASSLQETQYF. In DNA form, the CDR3 reads TGTGCCAGCAGCCTTCAAGAGACCCAGTACTTC.

The sample holds one count of this clone. The chain uses TRBV7-2 and TRBJ1-1; TRBD1 might be the D (5 bases). The CDR3 is 13 residues long. V shed 6 bases and J shed 1 base, with 9 bases lying between them. Germline CDR1 reads SGHTA; CDR2 reads FQGNSA. CDR3 nucleotides: TGTGCCAGCAGGAATGACAGGAACACTGAAGCTTTCTTT. It encodes CASRNDRNTEAFF.

The chain uses TRBV4-3 and TRBJ2-3, with D perhaps TRBD1 (5 bases). The germline CDR1 and CDR2 sequences are LGHNA and YSLEER. Trimming removed 0 bases at V and 6 bases at J, with 13 bases between. The CDR3 totals 15 residues. CDR3 in amino acids: CASSQEGPRRDTQYF. Written as DNA, the CDR3 is TGCGCCAGCAGCCAAGAGGGGCCGCGTCGGGATACGCAGTATTTT.

The chain joins TRBV4-3 to TRBJ1-3; D not certain. Germline loops: CDR1 LGHNA, CDR2 YSLEER. The CDR3 is 14 residues long. Between the trimmed V and J ends, which lost 0 bases and 7 bases, there was a span of 10 bases. In nucleotides, the CDR3 is TGCGCCAGCAGCCAAGACTATCAGGAGAACACCATATATTTT. This sequence encodes CASSQDYQENTIYF.

The sample holds a few counts of this clone. The genes are TRBV6-1 and TRBJ1-1; the D gene is possibly TRBD1 (5 bases). Between the trimmed V and J ends, which lost 3 bases and 4 bases, there was a span of 9 bases. CDR3 size: 13 residues. Germline CDR1 is MNHNS and CDR2 is SASEGT. CDR3 nucleotide sequence: TGTGCCAGCAGTGACCAGGGTGGCACTGAAGCTTTCTTT. Translated: CASSDQGGTEAFF.

The chain carries TRBV6-1 and TRBJ2-7, with 9 bases matching TRBD2. This CDR3 is built from 15 residues. J lost 3 bases, V lost 4 bases, and 7 bases had no gene match. Germline values: CDR1 MNHNS, CDR2 SASEGT. Here the CDR3 reads CASSAVIAGDYEQYF. CDR3 DNA: TGTGCCAGCAGTGCGGTAATAGCGGGGGACTACGAGCAGTACTTC.

The rearrangement uses TRBV7-6 and TRBJ1-4; D gene uncertain. V lost 3 bases to trimming and J lost 3 bases, with 14 bases between them. The CDR3 sequence is 16 residues long. Germline V lookup: CDR1 SGHVS, CDR2 FNYEAQ. CDR3 in amino acids: CASSLVSRNANEKLFF. CDR3 nucleotides: TGTGCCAGCAGCTTGGTTTCCCGGAACGCTAATGAAAAACTGTTTTTT.

The rearrangement links TRBV7-2 to TRBJ2-1; D not resolved. The CDR3 covers 14 residues. V lost 1 base to trimming and J lost 4 bases, with 8 bases between them. Germline V gives CDR1 SGHTA, CDR2 FQGNSA. This chain's CDR3 is CASSLDSGYNEQFF. The CDR3 coding sequence is TGTGCCAGCAGCTTAGATTCGGGTTACAATGAGCAGTTCTTC.

This chain links TRBV7-2 with TRBJ1-2, with 9 bases lining up with TRBD1. This CDR3 is built from 13 residues. Germline V gene sequence: CDR1 SGHTA, CDR2 FQGNSA. V lost 2 bases and J lost 8; bases outside the gene matches: 3. The CDR3 nucleotides are TGTGCCAGCAGCTTAAAACAGGGGGCCGGCTACACCTTC. As protein: CASSLKQGAGYTF.

This sequence joins TRBV5-6 and TRBJ2-3, with 8 bases identical to TRBD2. The V gene's germline CDR1 is SGHDT and CDR2 YYEEEE. The CDR3 runs 15 residues. Trimming removed 5 bases from V and 2 bases from J; junction bases left unmatched: 7. The chain's CDR3 is CASRRLARDTDTQYF. The CDR3 bases are TGTGCCAGCAGGAGACTAGCGAGAGACACAGATACGCAGTATTTT.

The genes are TRBV11-2 and TRBJ1-2; D remains ambiguous. Germline V gene lookup returns CDR1 SGHAT and CDR2 FQNNGV. The CDR3 is 14 residues long. V was cut by 5 bases and J by 0 bases, with 10 bases left in between. This chain's CDR3 is CASSPDLSNYGYTF. CDR3 nucleotides: TGTGCCAGCAGCCCTGATTTGTCTAACTATGGCTACACCTTC.

The chain carries TRBV2 and TRBJ1-2, with D possibly TRBD1 on 6 matching bases. Trimming stripped 7 bases from V and 8 bases from J, with 20 bases between. This CDR3 has 14 residues. Germline V CDR1 and CDR2: SNHLY, FYNNEI. CDR3 sequence: CASTVEGGPSGYTF. As DNA, the CDR3 is TGTGCCAGCACCGTAGAGGGGGGCCCTAGCGGCTACACCTTC.

This clone came up a few times. The chain couples TRBV11-2 to TRBJ1-5; D might be TRBD1 (5 bases). V was trimmed by 5 bases and J by 7 bases, leaving 21 bases between them. The germline gives CDR1 SGHAT, CDR2 FQNNGV. The length of the CDR3 is 16 residues. CDR3 sequence reads: CASSPFAGGSQQPQHF. In DNA, the CDR3 is TGTGCCAGCAGCCCCTTCGCTGGGGGAAGCCAACAGCCCCAGCATTTT.

This clone has only one observation. This chain uses TRBV6-5 with TRBJ1-5, with TRBD1 as a possible D gene (6 bases). The V gene's germline CDR1 is MNHEY and CDR2 SVGAGI. V was trimmed by 9 bases and J by 3 bases, leaving 12 bases between them. The CDR3 has 13 amino acids. The CDR3 DNA sequence: TGTGCCAGTAATACAGGGTTCAATCAGCCCCAGCATTTT. Amino acids: CASNTGFNQPQHF.

The chain couples TRBV5-5 to TRBJ1-2, with D unresolved. The CDR3 length is 13 residues. Trimming removed 9 bases from V and 0 bases from J, with 12 bases in between. In germline, CDR1 is SGHKS, CDR2 YYEKEE (reference sequence). In nucleotides, the CDR3 is TGTGCCACCGCCCTCCCTCCTAACTATGGCTACACCTTC. Protein: CATALPPNYGYTF. The whole variable domain, remainder taken from reference TRBV5-5 and TRBJ1-2, is DAGVTQSPTHLIKTRGQQVTLRCSPISGHKSVSWYQQVLGQGPQFIFQYYEKEERGRGNFPDRFSARQFPNYSSELNVNALLLGDSALYLCATALPPNYGYTFGSGTRLTVV.

V usage is TRBV6-5 and J usage is TRBJ2-3; D is uncertain. The CDR3 sequence is 14 residues long. Trimming stripped 0 bases from V and 3 bases from J, with 7 bases between. The germline V gene has CDR1 MNHEY and CDR2 SVGAGI. CDR3 in DNA: TGTGCCAGCAGTTACTCGAGCCAGACAGATACGCAGTATTTT. It yields the protein CASSYSSQTDTQYF.

The chain is built from TRBV4-2 and TRBJ2-5; possible D gene TRBD2, 5 bases. V shed 3 bases and J shed 5 bases, with 16 bases lying between them. Germline V CDR1 and CDR2: LGHNA, YNFKEQ. CDR3 length: 15 amino acids. CDR3 protein: CASSQGHDRRETQYF. The CDR3 nucleotides read TGTGCCAGCAGCCAGGGCCATGATCGGAGGGAGACCCAGTACTTC.

The chain combines TRBV19 with TRBJ2-2; 10 nucleotides align to TRBD1. Germline loops: CDR1 LNHDA, CDR2 SQIVND (reference sequence). The CDR3 sequence is 15 residues long. V dropped 6 bases and J dropped 6; count of bases not matched to a gene: 7. The CDR3 loop reads CASSTDRGPAGELFF. The CDR3 coding sequence is TGTGCCAGTAGCACCGACAGGGGGCCGGCCGGGGAGCTGTTTTTT.

The chain is built from TRBV9 and TRBJ2-1; D possibly matches TRBD1 or TRBD2 (5 bases each). Trimming took off 3 bases at V and 0 bases at J, with 16 bases between the two ends. This CDR3 spans 17 amino acids. Germline V gives CDR1 SGDLS, CDR2 YYNGEE. CDR3 sequence (DNA): TGTGCCAGCAGCGCGCCAGGGACCCGAGCCTCCTACAATGAGCAGTTCTTC. Its translation: CASSAPGTRASYNEQFF.

The CDR3 region has the DNA TGTGCCAGCAGCATCGGGGTTGGGCTGACAGATACGCAGTATTTT. This encodes CASSIGVGLTDTQYF. The chain recombines TRBV7-2 with TRBJ2-3; tentatively, D is TRBD2 (5 bases). Trimming cost V 5 bases and J 3 bases, with 15 bases left between them. The CDR3 loop spans 15 amino acids. Germline V gene sequence: CDR1 SGHTA, CDR2 FQGNSA.